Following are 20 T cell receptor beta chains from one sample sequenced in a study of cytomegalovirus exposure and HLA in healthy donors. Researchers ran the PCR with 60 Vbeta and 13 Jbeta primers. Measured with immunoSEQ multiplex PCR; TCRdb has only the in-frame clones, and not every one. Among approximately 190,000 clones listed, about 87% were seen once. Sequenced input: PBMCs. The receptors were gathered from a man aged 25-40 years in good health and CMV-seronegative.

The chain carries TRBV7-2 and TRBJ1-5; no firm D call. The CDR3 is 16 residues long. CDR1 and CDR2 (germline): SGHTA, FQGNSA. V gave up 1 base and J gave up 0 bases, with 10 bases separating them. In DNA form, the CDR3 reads TGTGCCAGCAGCTTAGGGGCAGCCCTTAGCAATCAGCCCCAGCATTTT. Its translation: CASSLGAALSNQPQHF.

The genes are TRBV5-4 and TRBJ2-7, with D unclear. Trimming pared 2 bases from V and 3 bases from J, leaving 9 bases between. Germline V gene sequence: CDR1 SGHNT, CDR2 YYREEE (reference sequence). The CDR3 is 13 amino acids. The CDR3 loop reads CASSLRGDYEQYF. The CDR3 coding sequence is TGTGCCAGCAGCTTACGCGGTGACTACGAGCAGTACTTC.

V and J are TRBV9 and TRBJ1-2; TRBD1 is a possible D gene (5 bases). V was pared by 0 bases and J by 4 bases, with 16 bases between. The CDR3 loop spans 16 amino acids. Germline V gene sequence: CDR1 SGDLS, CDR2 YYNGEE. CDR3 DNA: TGTGCCAGCAGCGTAGCGGGGGGGTGGTCGAGCTATGGCTACACCTTC. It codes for CASSVAGGWSSYGYTF.

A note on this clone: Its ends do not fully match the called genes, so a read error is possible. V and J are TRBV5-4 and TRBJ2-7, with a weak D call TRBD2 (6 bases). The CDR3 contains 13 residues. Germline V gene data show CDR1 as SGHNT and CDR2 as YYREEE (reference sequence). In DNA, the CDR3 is TGTGCCAGCAGCTTCGGGGAGGTGGACGTGAGGAACTTC. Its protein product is CASSFGEVDVRNF.

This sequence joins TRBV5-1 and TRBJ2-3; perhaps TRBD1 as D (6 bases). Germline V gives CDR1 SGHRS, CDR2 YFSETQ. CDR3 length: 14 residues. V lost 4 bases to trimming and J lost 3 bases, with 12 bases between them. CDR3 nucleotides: TGCGCCAGCAGCCCCCAGGGGTTTACAGATACGCAGTATTTT. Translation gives CASSPQGFTDTQYF.

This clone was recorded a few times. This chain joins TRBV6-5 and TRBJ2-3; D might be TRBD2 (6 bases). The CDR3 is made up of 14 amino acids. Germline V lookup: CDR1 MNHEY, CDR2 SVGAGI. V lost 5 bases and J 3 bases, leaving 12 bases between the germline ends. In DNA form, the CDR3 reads TGTGCCAGCAGTGGTTCCGGGGGAACAGATACGCAGTATTTT. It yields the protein CASSGSGGTDTQYF.

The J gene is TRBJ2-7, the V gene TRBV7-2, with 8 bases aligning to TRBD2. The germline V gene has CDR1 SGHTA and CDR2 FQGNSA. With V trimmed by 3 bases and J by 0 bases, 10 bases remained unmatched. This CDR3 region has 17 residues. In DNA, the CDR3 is TGTGCCAGCAGCTTTGCCGCCGGGACTAGGAGCTCCTACGAGCAGTACTTC. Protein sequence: CASSFAAGTRSSYEQYF.

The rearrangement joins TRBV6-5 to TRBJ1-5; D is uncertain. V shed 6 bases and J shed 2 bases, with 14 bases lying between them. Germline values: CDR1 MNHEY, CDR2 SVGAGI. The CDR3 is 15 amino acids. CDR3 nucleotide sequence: TGTGCCAGCAGCCGTGTTACAGATGGCAATCAGCCCCAGCATTTT. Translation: CASSRVTDGNQPQHF.

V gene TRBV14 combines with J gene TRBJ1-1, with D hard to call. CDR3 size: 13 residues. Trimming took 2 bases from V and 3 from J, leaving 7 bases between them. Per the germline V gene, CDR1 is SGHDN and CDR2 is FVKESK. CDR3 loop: CASSQLRDTEAFF. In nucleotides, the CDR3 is TGTGCCAGCAGCCAATTGAGAGACACTGAAGCTTTCTTT.

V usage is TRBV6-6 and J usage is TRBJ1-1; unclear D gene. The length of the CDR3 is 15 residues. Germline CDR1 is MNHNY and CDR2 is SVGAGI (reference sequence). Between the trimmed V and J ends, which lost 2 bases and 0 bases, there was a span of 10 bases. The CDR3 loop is CASSYMQVMNTEAFF. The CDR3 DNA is TGTGCCAGCAGTTACATGCAGGTCATGAACACTGAAGCTTTCTTT.

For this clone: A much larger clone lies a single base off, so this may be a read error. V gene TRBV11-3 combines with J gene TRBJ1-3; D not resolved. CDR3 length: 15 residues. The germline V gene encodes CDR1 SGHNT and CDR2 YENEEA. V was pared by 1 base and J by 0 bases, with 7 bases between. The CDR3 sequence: CASSLGSSSGNTIYF. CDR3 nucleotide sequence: TGTGCCAGCAGCTTAGGGTCGAGCTCTGGAAACACCATATATTTT.

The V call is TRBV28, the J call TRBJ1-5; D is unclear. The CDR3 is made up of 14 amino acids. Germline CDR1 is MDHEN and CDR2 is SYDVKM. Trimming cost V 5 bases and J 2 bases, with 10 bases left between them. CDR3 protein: CASSPLLGNQPQHF. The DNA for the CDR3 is TGTGCCAGCAGTCCTTTACTGGGCAATCAGCCCCAGCATTTT.

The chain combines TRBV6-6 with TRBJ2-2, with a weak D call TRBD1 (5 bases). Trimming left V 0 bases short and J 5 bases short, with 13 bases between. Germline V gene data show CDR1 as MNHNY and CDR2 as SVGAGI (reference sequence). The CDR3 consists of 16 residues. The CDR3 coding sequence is TGTGCCAGCAGTTACTCGGGCAGGGTCGGTACCGGGGAGCTGTTTTTT. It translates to CASSYSGRVGTGELFF.

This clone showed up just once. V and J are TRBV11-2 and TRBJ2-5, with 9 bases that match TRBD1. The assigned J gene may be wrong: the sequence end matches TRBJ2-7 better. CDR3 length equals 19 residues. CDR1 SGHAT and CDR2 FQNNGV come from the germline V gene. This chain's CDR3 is CASSLVRYLGGQGPYEQYF. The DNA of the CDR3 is TGTGCCAGCAGCTTAGTTCGTTATCTTGGGGGACAGGGACCCTACGAGCAGTACTTC.

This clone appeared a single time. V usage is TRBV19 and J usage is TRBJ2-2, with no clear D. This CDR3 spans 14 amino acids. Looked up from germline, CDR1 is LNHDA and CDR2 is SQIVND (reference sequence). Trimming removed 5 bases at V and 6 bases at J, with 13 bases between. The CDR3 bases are TGTGCCAGTAGTGTCCTCGGGTTCTCCGGGGAGCTGTTTTTT. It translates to CASSVLGFSGELFF.

The CDR3 coding sequence is TGTGCCAGCAGTTCCGCTACTAGCGGGGGTTACAATGAGCAGTTCTTC. Translation: CASSSATSGGYNEQFF. This chain connects TRBV28 to TRBJ2-1; 11 bases agree with TRBD2. This CDR3 is built from 16 residues. Germline CDR1 is MDHEN and CDR2 is SYDVKM. V dropped 4 bases and J dropped 4; count of bases not matched to a gene: 6.

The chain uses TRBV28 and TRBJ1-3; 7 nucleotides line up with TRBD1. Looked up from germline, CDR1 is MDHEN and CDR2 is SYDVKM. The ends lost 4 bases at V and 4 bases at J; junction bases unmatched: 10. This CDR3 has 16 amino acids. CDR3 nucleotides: TGTGCCAGCAGTTCCGTCGGGAGGGGGCTGGGAAACACCATATATTTT. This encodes CASSSVGRGLGNTIYF.

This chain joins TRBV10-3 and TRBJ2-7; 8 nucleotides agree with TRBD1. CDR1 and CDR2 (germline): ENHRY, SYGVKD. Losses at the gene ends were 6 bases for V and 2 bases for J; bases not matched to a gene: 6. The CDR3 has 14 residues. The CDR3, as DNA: TGTGCCATCAGACGACAGGGGTTCACCTACGAGCAGTACTTC. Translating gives CAIRRQGFTYEQYF.

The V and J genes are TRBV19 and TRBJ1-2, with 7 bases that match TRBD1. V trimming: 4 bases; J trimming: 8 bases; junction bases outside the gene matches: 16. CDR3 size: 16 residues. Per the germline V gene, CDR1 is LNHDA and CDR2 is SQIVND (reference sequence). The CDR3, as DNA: TGTGCCAGTAGTACCCAAACCGCGACAGGGATTACAGGCTACACCTTC. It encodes CASSTQTATGITGYTF.

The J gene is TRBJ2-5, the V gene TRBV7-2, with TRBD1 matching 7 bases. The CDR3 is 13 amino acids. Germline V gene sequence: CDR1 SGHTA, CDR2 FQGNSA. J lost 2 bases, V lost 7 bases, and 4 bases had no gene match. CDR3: CASTRDRQETQYF. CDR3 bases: TGTGCCAGCACTAGGGACAGACAAGAGACCCAGTACTTC. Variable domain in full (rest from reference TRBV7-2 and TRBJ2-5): GAGVSQSPSNKVTEKGKDVELRCDPISGHTALYWYRQSLGQGLEFLIYFQGNSAPDKSGLPSDRFSAERTGGSVSTLTIQRTQQEDSAVYLCASTRDRQETQYFGPGTRLLVL.